This TCR beta chain was observed in a study of human T cells and chemical hapten exposure. V was shortened by 5 bases and J by 6 bases, with 9 bases between the two germline ends. There are 12 residues in the CDR3. The germline V gene encodes CDR1 SGHAT and CDR2 FQNNGV. Each cDNA molecule in the library carried unique molecular identifiers. TCRdb processed the RACE reads anew with MiXCR; each CDR3 protein has one entry. The sample has 300,000 to 400,000 distinct CDR3 sequences; about 5.1% are singletons. Study-level results: Given that the donors had alopecia, their immune response may differ from that seen in healthy people.

This clonotype was seen a handful of times. The antigen is undetermined. As for time point: pre-sensitization, week 0. Sample treatment: therapeutic diphenylcyclopropenone sensitization with weekly scalp DPC. Each donor was an alopecia patient between 18 and 70 years of age who qualified for DPC. The authors' total RNA extraction used unfractionated whole blood. The rearrangement links TRBV11-2 to TRBJ2-3; D unclear. Sample: whole blood, taken in connection with sensitization to the hapten diphenylcyclopropenone (DPC). The clonotype comes from a woman between 50 and 59 years old with alopecia areata. Some clones in this sample may be carry-over from other donors' samples. CDR3 in amino acids: CASSKDLDTQYF. CDR3 coding DNA: TGTGCCAGCAGCAAGGATCTGGATACGCAGTATTTT.